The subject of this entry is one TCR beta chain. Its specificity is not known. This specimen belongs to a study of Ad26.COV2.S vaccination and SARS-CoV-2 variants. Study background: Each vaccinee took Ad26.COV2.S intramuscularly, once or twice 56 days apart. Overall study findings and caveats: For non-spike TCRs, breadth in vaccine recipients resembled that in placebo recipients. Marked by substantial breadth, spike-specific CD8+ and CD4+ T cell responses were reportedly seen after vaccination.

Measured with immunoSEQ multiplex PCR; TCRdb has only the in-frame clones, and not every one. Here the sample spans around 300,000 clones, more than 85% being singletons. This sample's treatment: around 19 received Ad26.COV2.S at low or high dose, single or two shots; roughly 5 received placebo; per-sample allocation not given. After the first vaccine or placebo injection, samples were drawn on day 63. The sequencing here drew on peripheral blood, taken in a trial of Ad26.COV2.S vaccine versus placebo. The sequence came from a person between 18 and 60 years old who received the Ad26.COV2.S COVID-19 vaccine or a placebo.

In DNA, the CDR3 is TGTGCCAGCTCACCAAAGGGGTTCCAAGAGACCCAGTACTTC. Translation: CASSPKGFQETQYF. The chain links TRBV18 to TRBJ2-5, with D possibly being TRBD1 (5 bases). Germline V lookup: CDR1 KGHSH, CDR2 LQKENI. Trimming removed 2 bases at V and 1 base at J, with 8 bases between. CDR3 length equals 14 residues.